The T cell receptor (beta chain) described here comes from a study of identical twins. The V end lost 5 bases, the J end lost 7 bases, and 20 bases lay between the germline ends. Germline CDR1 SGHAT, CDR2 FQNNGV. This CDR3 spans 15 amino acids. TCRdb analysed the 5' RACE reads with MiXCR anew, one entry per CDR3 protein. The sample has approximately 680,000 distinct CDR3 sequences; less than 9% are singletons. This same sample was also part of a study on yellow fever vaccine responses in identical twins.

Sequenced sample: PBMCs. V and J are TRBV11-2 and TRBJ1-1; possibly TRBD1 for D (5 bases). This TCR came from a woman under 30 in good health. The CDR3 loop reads CASSPRQPKGGEAFF. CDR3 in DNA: TGTGCCAGCAGCCCCCGACAGCCTAAGGGTGGTGAAGCTTTCTTT. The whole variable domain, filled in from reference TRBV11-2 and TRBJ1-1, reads EAGVAQSPRYKIIEKRQSVAFWCNPISGHATLYWYQQILGQGPKLLIQFQNNGVVDDSQLPKDRFSAERLKGVDSTLKIQPAKLEDSAVYLCASSPRQPKGGEAFFGQGTRLTVV.